These 21 T cell receptor beta chains were all obtained from the same sample, sequenced in a study of CD8 T cells in Susac syndrome. RNA, at about 0.5 to 1 ug, was reverse transcribed with random hexamers. TCRdb redid the calling of the immunoSEQ multiplex PCR reads with MiXCR, one entry per CDR3 protein. In the table there are over 200,000 distinct CDR3 sequences, more than 85% of which are singletons. Sequenced input: CD4+ T cells from PBMCs. Every receptor here comes from a human donor with multiple sclerosis.

V and J are TRBV20-1 and TRBJ2-2, with D perhaps matching TRBD2 (5 bases). V was shortened by 3 bases and J by 5 bases, with 10 bases between the two germline ends. The CDR3 totals 13 residues. Germline CDR1 reads DFQATT; CDR2 reads SNEGSKA (reference sequence). Written as DNA, the CDR3 is TGCAGTGCTAGTGTGCGGACTACCGGGGAGCTGTTTTTT. Translating gives CSASVRTTGELFF.

A single count supports this clonotype. The J gene is TRBJ1-1, the V gene TRBV15; TRBD1 aligns across 9 bases. The trim removed 3 bases at V and 4 bases at J, leaving 6 bases unmatched. The CDR3 loop spans 15 amino acids. Germline lookup yields CDR1 LNHNV and CDR2 YYDKDF (reference sequence). The chain's CDR3 is CATSSGRDRATEAFF. CDR3 DNA: TGTGCCACCAGCAGTGGCCGGGACAGGGCCACTGAAGCTTTCTTT.

The chain joins TRBV6-5 to TRBJ2-6; D not resolved. The CDR3 loop spans 15 amino acids. Germline V lookup: CDR1 MNHEY, CDR2 SVGAGI. The V end was cut by 8 bases, the J end by 6 bases, with 17 bases between. The chain's CDR3 is CASGPSLGEANVLTF. The CDR3 DNA reads as TGTGCCAGCGGACCGTCTCTGGGCGAGGCCAACGTCCTGACTTTC.

The CDR3 coding sequence is TGCGCCAGCAGCGAAAGGACAGAAAATTCACCCCTCCACTTT. This gives the protein CASSERTENSPLHF. The chain has TRBV5-1 and TRBJ1-6; tentative D call: TRBD1 (6 bases). V lost 4 bases to trimming and J lost 7 bases, with 12 bases between them. Per the germline V gene, CDR1 is SGHRS and CDR2 is YFSETQ. The CDR3 runs 14 residues.

This chain links TRBV12-3 or TRBV12-4 with TRBJ2-6, with a weak D call TRBD2 (5 bases). The CDR3 contains 14 residues. V was cut by 4 bases and J by 2 bases, with 6 bases left in between. The CDR3 region is CASSSSTGANVLTF. The CDR3 DNA reads as TGTGCCAGCAGTTCTAGCACTGGGGCCAACGTCCTGACTTTC.

V is TRBV2 and J is TRBJ1-1; the D is unclear. Trimming took off 11 bases at V and 1 base at J, with 14 bases between the two ends. CDR3 size: 13 residues. CDR1 and CDR2 (germline): SNHLY, FYNNEI. CDR3 residues: CAHKRQENTEAFF. The CDR3 DNA reads TGTGCCCATAAACGGCAGGAGAACACTGAAGCTTTCTTT.

The chain couples TRBV10-3 to TRBJ2-1; TRBD1 matches 7 bases. This CDR3 has 12 residues. The V segment lost 6 bases and the J segment 10 bases; nucleotides outside the gene matches: 6. CDR1 ENHRY and CDR2 SYGVKD come from the germline V gene. In DNA, the CDR3 is TGTGCCATCAGACAGGGGCTTGGGGAGCAGTTCTTC. This encodes CAIRQGLGEQFF.

The chain combines TRBV20-1 with TRBJ2-3; a possible D gene is TRBD1 (5 bases). Trimming took off 5 bases at V and 1 base at J, with 13 bases between the two ends. Per germline, CDR1 DFQATT and CDR2 SNEGSKA (reference sequence). There are 14 residues in the CDR3. CDR3 nucleotides: TGCAGTGCTTTGGGCAGGGCAGGCACAGATACGCAGTATTTT. It codes for CSALGRAGTDTQYF.

This chain connects TRBV29-1 to TRBJ2-3; 8 bases line up with TRBD2. CDR3 size: 15 residues. Losses at the gene ends were 3 bases for V and 2 bases for J; bases not matched to a gene: 7. Germline CDR1 is SQVTM and CDR2 is ANQGSEA. The CDR3 bases are TGCAGCGTTGAGTTGGCGGGGGGCCCCACAGATACGCAGTATTTT. The encoded protein is CSVELAGGPTDTQYF.

This CDR3 is CASSSSGQLREPQHF. The CDR3 DNA follows: TGTGCCAGCAGCTCATCCGGGCAGCTCAGGGAGCCCCAGCATTTT. This chain links TRBV11-2 with TRBJ1-5; tentative D call: TRBD1 (5 bases). From germline, CDR1 is SGHAT and CDR2 FQNNGV. The CDR3 loop spans 15 amino acids. Trimming shortened V by 4 bases and J by 8 bases, and 18 bases separated the two germline ends.

CDR3 sequence reads: CATRATGGTDTQYF. DNA for the CDR3: TGTGCCACCAGGGCGACAGGGGGCACAGATACGCAGTATTTT. The chain carries TRBV15 and TRBJ2-3; 8 bases map to TRBD1. The length of the CDR3 is 14 residues. Germline V lookup: CDR1 LNHNV, CDR2 YYDKDF (reference sequence). J gave up 1 base and V 6 bases, and 3 bases lay outside the gene matches.

The chain joins TRBV5-1 to TRBJ1-1; no clear D gene. CDR3 length: 13 residues. Germline V lookup: CDR1 SGHRS, CDR2 YFSETQ. The V end lost 5 bases, the J end lost 5 bases, and 13 bases lay between the germline ends. This CDR3 is CASSPLQLTEAFF. The CDR3 region has the DNA TGCGCCAGCAGTCCCCTACAGCTGACTGAAGCTTTCTTT.

Comments on this clonotype: A junction boundary mismatches the germline segment, possibly from a read error. The rearrangement joins TRBV29-1 to TRBJ1-2; weak D call: TRBD1 (5 bases). The germline gives CDR1 SQVTM, CDR2 ANQGSEA. This CDR3 is 14 amino acids long. CDR3 sequence: CSVEVQDNLSDYPF. The CDR3, as DNA: TGCAGCGTTGAAGTTCAGGACAACCTTTCGGATTACCCCTTC.

This sequence joins TRBV20-1 and TRBJ2-1, with TRBD1 matching over 7 bases. This CDR3 region has 15 residues. Per the germline V gene, CDR1 is DFQATT and CDR2 is SNEGSKA (reference sequence). J gave up 3 bases and V 1 base, and 6 bases lay outside the gene matches. For the CDR3, the DNA is TGCAGTGCTAGAGGGGGTAACAGGGGCTACAATGAGCAGTTCTTC. It codes for CSARGGNRGYNEQFF.

V usage is TRBV9 and J usage is TRBJ2-3, with a weak D call TRBD2 (5 bases). V lost 3 bases and J lost 4, with 12 bases in between. The CDR3 is 14 amino acids. The V gene's germline CDR1 is SGDLS and CDR2 YYNGEE. For the CDR3, the DNA is TGTGCCAGCAGCGCCCCGGGGTCCCCAGATACGCAGTATTTT. Protein: CASSAPGSPDTQYF.

CDR3 in DNA: TGTGCCAGCCAGGACATTTTTGGGACTGAAGCTTTCTTT. This encodes CASQDIFGTEAFF. The genes are TRBV3-1 and TRBJ1-1, with D perhaps matching TRBD1 (5 bases). Germline V gives CDR1 LGHDT, CDR2 YNNKEL (reference sequence). The CDR3 is 13 residues long. V lost 8 bases to trimming and J lost 5 bases, with 15 bases between them.

This clonotype was found once. The V call is TRBV6-5, the J call TRBJ2-7; D might be TRBD2 (6 bases). The CDR3 contains 16 residues. CDR1 is MNHEY, CDR2 SVGAGI, per germline. V shed 5 bases and J shed 3 bases, with 20 bases lying between them. The CDR3 nucleotides read TGTGCCAGCAGTACTACGCCCTGCGGGGAAGACTACGAGCAGTACGTC. It yields the protein CASSTTPCGEDYEQYV.

The genes are TRBV14 and TRBJ1-2; no definite D call. Trimming pared 4 bases from V and 8 bases from J, leaving 11 bases between. The CDR3 spans 12 residues. Germline V gives CDR1 SGHDN, CDR2 FVKESK. The DNA for the CDR3 is TGTGCCAGCAGCCGTAACGACGGGGGCTACACCTTC. Its protein product is CASSRNDGGYTF.

The chain combines TRBV30 with TRBJ1-5; no firm D call. The germline V gene encodes CDR1 GTSNPN and CDR2 SVGIG (reference sequence). The germline V and J ends were trimmed by 2 bases and 7 bases, with 9 bases remaining between them. CDR3 length equals 12 residues. The CDR3 DNA is TGTGCCTGGAGTCCGAAGGTACAGCCCCAGCATTTT. Its protein product is CAWSPKVQPQHF.

This chain joins TRBV12-3 or TRBV12-4 and TRBJ1-5; D is undetermined. The CDR3 covers 15 residues. Trimming cost V 5 bases and J 1 base, with 12 bases left between them. This CDR3 is CASSRWEGSNQPQHF. The CDR3 DNA reads TGTGCCAGCAGTCGGTGGGAGGGAAGCAATCAGCCCCAGCATTTT.

The gene calls are TRBV29-1 and TRBJ2-4; 11 nucleotides align to TRBD1. The CDR3 is 13 amino acids. The V gene's germline CDR1 is SQVTM and CDR2 ANQGSEA. Losses at the gene ends were 5 bases for V and 7 bases for J; bases not matched to a gene: 4. The CDR3 reads CSVTDRGLNIQYF. CDR3 sequence (DNA): TGCAGCGTTACGGACAGGGGGCTGAACATTCAGTACTTC. Complete variable domain (other parts from reference TRBV29-1 and TRBJ2-4): SAVISQKPSRDICQRGTSLTIQCQVDSQVTMMFWYRQQPGQSLTLIATANQGSEATYESGFVIDKFPISRPNLTFSTLTVSNMSPEDSSIYLCSVTDRGLNIQYFGAGTRLSVL.